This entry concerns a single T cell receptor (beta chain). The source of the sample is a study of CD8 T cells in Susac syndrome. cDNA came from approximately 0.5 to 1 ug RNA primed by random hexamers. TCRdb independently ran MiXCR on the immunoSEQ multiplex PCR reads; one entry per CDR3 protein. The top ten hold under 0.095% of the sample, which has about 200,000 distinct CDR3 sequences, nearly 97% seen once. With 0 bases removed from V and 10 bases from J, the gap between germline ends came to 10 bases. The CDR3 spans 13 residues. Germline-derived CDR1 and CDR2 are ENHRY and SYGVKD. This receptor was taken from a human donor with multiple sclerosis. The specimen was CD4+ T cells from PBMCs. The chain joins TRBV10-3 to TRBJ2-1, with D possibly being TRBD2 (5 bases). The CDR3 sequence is CAISESSRGEQFF. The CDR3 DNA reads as TGTGCCATCAGTGAGTCGAGTCGGGGAGAGCAGTTCTTC.